Below are 19 T cell receptor beta chains sequenced from a single sample in a study of T cell responses to AZD1222 COVID-19 vaccine (dated by TCRdb to about 2021). Receptors were amplified or captured by the immunoSEQ multiplex PCR assay. The clones in this table, taken by TCRdb from immuneACCESS, are in-frame only. Not every clone is retained; where verified, under half of the shortfall comes from an unresolved V gene, and the cause of the rest is unknown. Within this sample are some 90,000 clones, with approximately 86% of them counted one time only. 6% to 9% of the sample lies in the top ten. In the paper's terms, the time point label means: baseline before first vaccination. This material consisted of peripheral blood, taken on day 0 of AZD1222 vaccination. All receptors derive from an adult in good health.

The V call is TRBV9, the J call TRBJ2-1; 10 nucleotides agree with TRBD2. V lost 4 bases, J lost 8 bases, and 9 bases stayed unmatched. The germline V gene encodes CDR1 SGDLS and CDR2 YYNGEE. This CDR3 is 15 amino acids long. CDR3 region: CASSQGASGSDEQFF. The CDR3 nucleotides read TGTGCCAGCAGCCAGGGGGCTAGCGGGAGCGATGAGCAGTTCTTC. The full variable domain, with the rest looked up from reference TRBV9 and TRBJ2-1, is DSGVTQTPKHLITATGQRVTLRCSPRSGDLSVYWYQQSLDQGLQFLIQYYNGEERAKGNILERFSAQQFPDLHSELNLSSLELGDSALYFCASSQGASGSDEQFFGPGTRLTVL.

The chain is built from TRBV28 and TRBJ1-1; possibly TRBD1 for D (5 bases). The CDR3 totals 13 residues. Trimming pared 7 bases from V and 7 bases from J, leaving 16 bases between. Per the germline V gene, CDR1 is MDHEN and CDR2 is SYDVKM. The chain's CDR3 is CASTPWRGDEAFF. DNA for the CDR3: TGTGCCAGCACCCCGTGGAGGGGAGATGAAGCTTTCTTT.

The chain couples TRBV10-2 to TRBJ2-7, with D tentatively TRBD1 (6 bases). The CDR3 extends over 14 amino acids. V gave up 6 bases and J gave up 4 bases, with 16 bases separating them. Germline V CDR1 and CDR2: WSHSY, SAAADI. The CDR3 DNA reads TGCGCCAGCAGCACAGATCCTAGGGGGTACGAGCAGTACTTC. This sequence encodes CASSTDPRGYEQYF.

This clone was observed a handful of times. This chain connects TRBV21-1 to TRBJ1-1. TRBV21-1 is a listed pseudogene. CDR3 length equals 14 residues. CDR3 protein: CASSKVCANTEAFF. CDR3 DNA sequence: TGTGCCAGCAGCAAAGTATGCGCGAACACTGAAGCTTTCTTT.

The rearrangement links TRBV6-2 or TRBV6-3 to TRBJ2-5; unclear D gene. V lost 2 bases, J lost 2 bases, and 12 bases lay in between. Germline values: CDR1 MNHEY, CDR2 SVGEGT. The CDR3 is 15 amino acids. The CDR3 is CASSYGDDGQETQYF. The CDR3 bases are TGTGCCAGCAGTTACGGTGACGACGGACAAGAGACCCAGTACTTC.

In its sample, this clone was seen once. This chain links TRBV30 with TRBJ1-4; 9 bases align to TRBD1. The CDR3 is made up of 14 amino acids. Germline loops: CDR1 GTSNPN, CDR2 SVGIG (reference sequence). Trimming removed 3 bases from V and 7 bases from J; junction bases left unmatched: 6. The CDR3 nucleotides read TGTGCCTGGAGCTTTGGGACAGGGCGTGAAAAACTGTTTTTT. Its translation is CAWSFGTGREKLFF.

The rearrangement uses TRBV29-1 and TRBJ1-2; a weak D match, TRBD1 (5 bases). The germline CDR1 and CDR2 sequences are SQVTM and ANQGSEA. The CDR3 contains 14 residues. The V and J ends lost 2 bases and 6 bases respectively, with 16 bases between them. CDR3: CSVERTGRADGYTF. In DNA, the CDR3 is TGCAGCGTTGAACGTACAGGACGAGCGGATGGCTACACCTTC.

The rearrangement links TRBV10-2 to TRBJ1-4; perhaps TRBD1 as D (5 bases). The germline V gene encodes CDR1 WSHSY and CDR2 SAAADI. The CDR3 is 14 amino acids. V shed 3 bases and J shed 7 bases, with 12 bases lying between them. The CDR3, as DNA: TGCGCCAGCAGTGACCAGGGTGTAGGTGAAAAACTGTTTTTT. It is translated as CASSDQGVGEKLFF.

The chain combines TRBV9 with TRBJ2-2; a weak D match, TRBD1 (6 bases). Germline V CDR1 and CDR2: SGDLS, YYNGEE. This CDR3 spans 16 amino acids. The V gene lost 4 bases and the J gene lost 0 bases, with 13 bases spanning the gap. The CDR3 DNA reads as TGTGCCAGCAGCCTTTCAGGGGCTGCGAACACCGGGGAGCTGTTTTTT. Translating it yields CASSLSGAANTGELFF.

This chain uses TRBV28 with TRBJ1-3; 9 bases map to TRBD1. Germline V CDR1 and CDR2: MDHEN, SYDVKM. This CDR3 is 15 amino acids long. J was trimmed by 3 bases and V by 5 bases; bases with no gene match: 5. The chain's CDR3 is CASSKQGAGGNTIYF. For the CDR3, the DNA is TGTGCCAGCAGTAAACAGGGGGCAGGTGGAAACACCATATATTTT.

The chain links TRBV6-5 to TRBJ1-5; D unresolved. Between the trimmed V and J ends, which lost 3 bases and 0 bases, there was a span of 6 bases. CDR1 MNHEY and CDR2 SVGAGI come from the germline V gene. CDR3 length: 14 amino acids. CDR3 sequence: CASSYGDSNQPQHF. For the CDR3, the DNA is TGTGCCAGCAGTTATGGGGATAGCAATCAGCCCCAGCATTTT.

The V and J genes are TRBV6-1 and TRBJ2-7, with D unclear. Germline V gives CDR1 MNHNS, CDR2 SASEGT. Trimming stripped 2 bases from V and 4 bases from J, with 18 bases between. This CDR3 has 16 amino acids. This CDR3 is CASSEYNWAEPYEQYF. The CDR3 bases are TGTGCCAGCAGTGAATATAATTGGGCAGAACCTTACGAGCAGTACTTC.

CDR3 loop: CATSDLHGGNTDTQYF. CDR3 DNA sequence: TGTGCCACCAGTGATTTGCATGGCGGGAACACAGATACGCAGTATTTT. The rearrangement links TRBV24-1 to TRBJ2-3; the D gene is possibly TRBD2 (6 bases). Germline V gives CDR1 KGHDR, CDR2 SFDVKD. There are 16 residues in the CDR3. The V end lost 0 bases, the J end lost 2 bases, and 11 bases lay between the germline ends.

The chain has TRBV2 and TRBJ2-3; a weak D match, TRBD2 (6 bases). CDR1 SNHLY and CDR2 FYNNEI come from the germline V gene. This CDR3 comprises 14 residues. With 3 bases removed from V and 2 bases from J, the gap between germline ends came to 9 bases. The CDR3 DNA is TGTGCCAGCAGTGAGGGACTTGACACAGATACGCAGTATTTT. It yields the protein CASSEGLDTDTQYF.

The genes are TRBV5-1 and TRBJ1-3; TRBD1 matches 9 bases. The junction had 3 bases not matched to a gene; V was cut back by 5 bases and J by 0 bases. This CDR3 contains 15 residues. CDR1 and CDR2 from the germline V gene are SGHRS and YFSETQ. The CDR3 nucleotides are TGCGCCAGCAGGAGGGACAGGGCCTCTGGAAACACCATATATTTT. Translating it yields CASRRDRASGNTIYF. Full variable domain (missing parts from reference TRBV5-1 and TRBJ1-3): KAGVTQTPRYLIKTRGQQVTLSCSPISGHRSVSWYQQTPGQGLQFLFEYFSETQRNKGNFPGRFSGRQFSNSRSEMNVSTLELGDSALYLCASRRDRASGNTIYFGEGSWLTVV.

CDR3: CASSQIADSGTIEQYF. CDR3 DNA sequence: TGTGCCAGCAGCCAAATTGCGGACTCCGGCACTATCGAGCAGTACTTC. The J gene is TRBJ2-7, the V gene TRBV4-2; perhaps TRBD2 as D (5 bases). The CDR3 loop spans 16 amino acids. CDR1 LGHNA and CDR2 YNFKEQ come from the germline V gene. V dropped 2 bases and J dropped 6 bases, with 20 bases sitting between them.

The chain has TRBV28 and TRBJ2-1, with D possibly matching TRBD1 (7 bases). Germline V gene data show CDR1 as MDHEN and CDR2 as SYDVKM. The CDR3 has 16 residues. V was trimmed by 6 bases and J by 7 bases, leaving 22 bases between them. The CDR3 spells CASRGPLWRDSNEQFF. CDR3 nucleotides: TGTGCCAGCAGGGGCCCCCTTTGGCGGGACAGTAATGAGCAGTTCTTC. The full variable domain, completed using reference TRBV28 and TRBJ2-1, is DVKVTQSSRYLVKRTGEKVFLECVQDMDHENMFWYRQDPGLGLRLIYFSYDVKMKEKGDIPEGYSVSREKKERFSLILESASTNQTSMYLCASRGPLWRDSNEQFFGPGTRLTVL.

This chain connects TRBV9 to TRBJ1-4; 9 bases align to TRBD1. CDR1 and CDR2 from the germline V gene are SGDLS and YYNGEE. The CDR3 extends over 15 amino acids. V trimming: 4 bases; J trimming: 4 bases; junction bases outside the gene matches: 5. CDR3 protein: CASSPLTGGNEKLFF. CDR3 DNA sequence: TGTGCCAGCAGCCCGCTGACAGGGGGTAATGAAAAACTGTTTTTT. Together with reference TRBV9 and TRBJ1-4, the CDR3 gives the full variable domain: DSGVTQTPKHLITATGQRVTLRCSPRSGDLSVYWYQQSLDQGLQFLIQYYNGEERAKGNILERFSAQQFPDLHSELNLSSLELGDSALYFCASSPLTGGNEKLFFGSGTQLSVL.

The DNA of the CDR3 is TGTGCCAGCAGCTTCCGAGTATATGCAGATACGCAGTATTTT. Amino acids: CASSFRVYADTQYF. This sequence joins TRBV3-1 (or the pseudogene TRBV3-2) and TRBJ2-3; D remains ambiguous. Trimming took 5 bases from V and 4 from J, leaving 13 bases between them. This CDR3 region has 14 residues. In germline, CDR1 is LGHDT, CDR2 YNNKEL (reference sequence).